Described below is a single TCR beta chain sequence and its context. The target antigen is unknown. The junction departs from germline at one end; a sequencing error may be responsible. The CDR3 has 12 residues. The V gene's germline CDR1 is KGHSH and CDR2 LQKENI. These data originate in a study of beta chain features in type 1 diabetes. TCRB transcripts that were expressed got sequenced, as all of the isolated RNA had been reverse transcribed. Libraries were prepared by immunoSEQ multiplex PCR; TCRdb keeps only in-frame clonotypes and omits some of them. The sample holds roughly 100,000 clones, 25% to 35% seen once. General study points: Naive, central memory and regulatory TCRB repertoires appeared more similar among patients than healthy donors. TCRB CDR3 length was moderately but significantly reduced in all four CD4+ subsets of Type 1 diabetes patients. The analysis here could not establish whether HLA type shapes TCRB rearrangement.

The chain is built from TRBV18 and TRBJ2-3; unclear D gene. The sequence derives from a woman under 30 with type 1 diabetes. Sequencing input: central memory CD4+ T cells from blood. The CDR3 DNA reads as TGTGCCAGCTCACCGCAGGCAGAAACGCAGTATTTT. Translated, it gives CASSPQAETQYF.